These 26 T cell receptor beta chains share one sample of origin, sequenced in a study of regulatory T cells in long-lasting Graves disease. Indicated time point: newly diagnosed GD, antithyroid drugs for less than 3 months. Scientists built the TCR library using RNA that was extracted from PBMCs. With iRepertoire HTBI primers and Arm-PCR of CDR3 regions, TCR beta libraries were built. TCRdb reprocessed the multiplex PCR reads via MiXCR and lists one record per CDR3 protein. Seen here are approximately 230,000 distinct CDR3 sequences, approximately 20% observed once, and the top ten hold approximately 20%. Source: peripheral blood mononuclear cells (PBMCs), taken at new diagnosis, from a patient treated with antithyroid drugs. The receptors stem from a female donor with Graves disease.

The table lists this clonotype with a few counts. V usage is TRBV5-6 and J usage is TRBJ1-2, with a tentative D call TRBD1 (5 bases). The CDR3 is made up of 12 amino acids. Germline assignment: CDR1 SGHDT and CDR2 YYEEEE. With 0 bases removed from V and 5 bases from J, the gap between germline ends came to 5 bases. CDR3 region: CASSLEGYGYTF. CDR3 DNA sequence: TGTGCCAGCAGCTTGGAGGGGTATGGCTACACCTTC. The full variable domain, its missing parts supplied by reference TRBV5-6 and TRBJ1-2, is DAGVTQSPTHLIKTRGQQVTLRCSPKSGHDTVSWYQQALGQGPQFIFQYYEEEERQRGNFPDRFSGHQFPNYSSELNVNALLLGDSALYLCASSLEGYGYTFGSGTRLTVV.

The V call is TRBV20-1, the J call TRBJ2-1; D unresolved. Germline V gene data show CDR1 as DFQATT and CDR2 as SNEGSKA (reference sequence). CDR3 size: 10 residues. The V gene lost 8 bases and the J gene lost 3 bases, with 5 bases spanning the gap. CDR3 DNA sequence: TGCAGTCTCCACTACAATGAGCAGTTCTTC. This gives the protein CSLHYNEQFF.

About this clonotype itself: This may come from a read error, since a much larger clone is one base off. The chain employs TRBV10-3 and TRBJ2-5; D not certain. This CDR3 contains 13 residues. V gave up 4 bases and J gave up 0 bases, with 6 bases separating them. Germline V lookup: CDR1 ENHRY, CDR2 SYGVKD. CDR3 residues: CAISGSNQETQYF. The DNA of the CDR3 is TGTGCCATCAGTGGGTCAAACCAAGAGACCCAGTACTTC.

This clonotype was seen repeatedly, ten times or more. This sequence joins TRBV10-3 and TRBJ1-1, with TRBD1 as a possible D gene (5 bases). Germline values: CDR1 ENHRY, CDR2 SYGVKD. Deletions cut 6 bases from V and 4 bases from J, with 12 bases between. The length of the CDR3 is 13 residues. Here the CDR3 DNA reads TGTGCCATCAGCGGGACGCGGGGCACTGAAGCTTTCTTT. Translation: CAISGTRGTEAFF.

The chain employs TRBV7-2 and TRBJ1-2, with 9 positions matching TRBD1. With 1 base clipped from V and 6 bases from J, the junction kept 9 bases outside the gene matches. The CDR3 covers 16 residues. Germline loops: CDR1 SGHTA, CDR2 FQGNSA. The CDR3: CASSLGPWDRDHGYTF. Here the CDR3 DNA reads TGTGCCAGCAGCTTAGGCCCTTGGGACAGGGACCATGGCTACACCTTC. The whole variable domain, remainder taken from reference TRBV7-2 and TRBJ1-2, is GAGVSQSPSNKVTEKGKDVELRCDPISGHTALYWYRQSLGQGLEFLIYFQGNSAPDKSGLPSDRFSAERTGGSVSTLTIQRTQQEDSAVYLCASSLGPWDRDHGYTFGSGTRLTVV.

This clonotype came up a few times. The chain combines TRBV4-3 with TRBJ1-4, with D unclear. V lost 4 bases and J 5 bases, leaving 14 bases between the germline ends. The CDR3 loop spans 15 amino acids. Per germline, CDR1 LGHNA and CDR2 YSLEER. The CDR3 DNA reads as TGCGCCAGCAGCCCCAATCCCGGGCTAAATGAAAAACTGTTTTTT. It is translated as CASSPNPGLNEKLFF.

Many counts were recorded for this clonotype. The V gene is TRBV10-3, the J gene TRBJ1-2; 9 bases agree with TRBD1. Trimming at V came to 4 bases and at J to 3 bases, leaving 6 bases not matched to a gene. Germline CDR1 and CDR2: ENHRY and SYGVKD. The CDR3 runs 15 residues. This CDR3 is CAISGGQGGDYGYTF. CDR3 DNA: TGTGCCATCAGTGGGGGACAGGGTGGGGACTATGGCTACACCTTC.

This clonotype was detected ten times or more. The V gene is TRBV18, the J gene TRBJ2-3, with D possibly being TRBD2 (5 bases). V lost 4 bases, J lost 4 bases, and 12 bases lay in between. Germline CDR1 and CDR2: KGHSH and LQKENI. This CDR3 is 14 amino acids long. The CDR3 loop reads CASSQGRGPDTQYF. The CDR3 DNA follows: TGTGCCAGCTCACAGGGTAGAGGGCCAGATACGCAGTATTTT.

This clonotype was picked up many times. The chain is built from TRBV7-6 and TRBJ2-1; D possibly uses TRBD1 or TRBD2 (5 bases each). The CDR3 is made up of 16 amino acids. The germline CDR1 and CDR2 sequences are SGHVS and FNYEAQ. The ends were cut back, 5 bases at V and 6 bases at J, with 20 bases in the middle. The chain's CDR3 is CASSLRGRDTLNEQFF. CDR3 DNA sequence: TGTGCCAGCAGCCTCCGGGGCAGGGATACCCTCAATGAGCAGTTCTTC.

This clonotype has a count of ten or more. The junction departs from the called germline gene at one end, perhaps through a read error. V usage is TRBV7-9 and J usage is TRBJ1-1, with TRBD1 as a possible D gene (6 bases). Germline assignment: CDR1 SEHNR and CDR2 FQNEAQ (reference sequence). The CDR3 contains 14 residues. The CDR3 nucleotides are TGTGCCAGCAGCTTAGTGGGCAGGGGAACTGGAGCTTTCTTT. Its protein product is CASSLVGRGTGAFF.

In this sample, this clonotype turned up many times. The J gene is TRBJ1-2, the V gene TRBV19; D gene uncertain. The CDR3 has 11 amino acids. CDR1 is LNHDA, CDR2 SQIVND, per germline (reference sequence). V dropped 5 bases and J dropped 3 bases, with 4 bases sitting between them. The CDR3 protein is CASSADYGYTF. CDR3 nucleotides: TGTGCCAGTAGTGCCGACTATGGCTACACCTTC.

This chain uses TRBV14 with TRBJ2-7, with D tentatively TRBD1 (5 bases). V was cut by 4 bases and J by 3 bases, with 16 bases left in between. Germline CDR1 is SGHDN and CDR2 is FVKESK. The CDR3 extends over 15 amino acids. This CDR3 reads CASSRGRGGDYEQYF. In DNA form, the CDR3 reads TGTGCCAGCAGCCGAGGTAGGGGTGGGGACTACGAGCAGTACTTC. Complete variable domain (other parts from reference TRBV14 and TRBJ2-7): EAGVTQFPSHSVIEKGQTVTLRCDPISGHDNLYWYRRVMGKEIKFLLHFVKESKQDESGMPNNRFLAERTGGTYSTLKVQPAELEDSGVYFCASSRGRGGDYEQYFGPGTRLTVT.

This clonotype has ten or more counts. This CDR3 reads CASRGTGGGEAFF. The DNA for the CDR3 is TGTGCCAGCAGAGGAACAGGGGGCGGTGAAGCTTTCTTT. This rearrangement joins TRBV12-3 or TRBV12-4 to TRBJ1-1; 9 bases align to TRBD1. The CDR3 covers 13 residues. J lost 7 bases, V lost 6 bases, and 6 bases had no gene match.

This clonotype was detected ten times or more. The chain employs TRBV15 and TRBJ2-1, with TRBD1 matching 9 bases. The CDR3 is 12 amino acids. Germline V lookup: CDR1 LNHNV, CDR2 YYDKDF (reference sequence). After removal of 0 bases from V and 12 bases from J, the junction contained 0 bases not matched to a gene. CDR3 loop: CATSREGQGQFF. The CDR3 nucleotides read TGTGCCACCAGCAGAGAGGGACAGGGGCAGTTCTTC.

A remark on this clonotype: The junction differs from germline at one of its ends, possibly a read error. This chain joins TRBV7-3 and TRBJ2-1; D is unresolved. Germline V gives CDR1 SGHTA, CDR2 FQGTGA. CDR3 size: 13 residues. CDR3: CASSQAGRETLYF. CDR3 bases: TGTGCCAGCAGCCAGGCAGGTCGCGAGACCCTGTACTTC.

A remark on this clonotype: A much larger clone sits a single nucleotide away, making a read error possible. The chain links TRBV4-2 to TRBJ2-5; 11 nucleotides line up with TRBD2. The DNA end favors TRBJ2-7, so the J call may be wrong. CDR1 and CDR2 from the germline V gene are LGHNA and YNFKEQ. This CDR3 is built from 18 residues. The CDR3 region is CASSQSGLGASGRYEQYF. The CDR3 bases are TGTGCCAGCAGCCAGTCGGGGCTTGGGGCTAGCGGGAGGTACGAGCAGTACTTC.

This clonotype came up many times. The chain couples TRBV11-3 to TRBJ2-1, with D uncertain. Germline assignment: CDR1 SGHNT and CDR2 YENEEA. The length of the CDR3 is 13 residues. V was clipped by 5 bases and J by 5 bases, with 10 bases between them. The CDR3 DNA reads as TGTGCCAGCAGCACCACACAAGACAATGAGCAGTTCTTC. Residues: CASSTTQDNEQFF.

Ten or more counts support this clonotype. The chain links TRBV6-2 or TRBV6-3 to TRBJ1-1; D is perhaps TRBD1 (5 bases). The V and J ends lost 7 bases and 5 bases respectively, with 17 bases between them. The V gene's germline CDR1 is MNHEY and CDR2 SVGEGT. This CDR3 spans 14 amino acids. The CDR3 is CASNHQGDRTEAFF. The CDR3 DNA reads TGTGCCAGCAACCACCAGGGAGATAGGACTGAAGCTTTCTTT.

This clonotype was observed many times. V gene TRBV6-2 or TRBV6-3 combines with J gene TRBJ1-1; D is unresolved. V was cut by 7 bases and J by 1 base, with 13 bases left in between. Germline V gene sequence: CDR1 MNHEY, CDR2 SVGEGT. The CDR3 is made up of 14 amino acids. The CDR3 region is CASTPPLQNTEAFF. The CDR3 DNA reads TGTGCCAGCACCCCCCCTTTGCAGAACACTGAAGCTTTCTTT.

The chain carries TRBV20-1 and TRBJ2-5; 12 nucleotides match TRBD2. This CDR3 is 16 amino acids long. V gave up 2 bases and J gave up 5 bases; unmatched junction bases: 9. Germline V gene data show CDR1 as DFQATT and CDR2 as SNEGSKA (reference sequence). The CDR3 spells CSARRLAGGDFETQYF. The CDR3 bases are TGCAGTGCTAGAAGGCTAGCGGGAGGGGACTTTGAGACCCAGTACTTC.

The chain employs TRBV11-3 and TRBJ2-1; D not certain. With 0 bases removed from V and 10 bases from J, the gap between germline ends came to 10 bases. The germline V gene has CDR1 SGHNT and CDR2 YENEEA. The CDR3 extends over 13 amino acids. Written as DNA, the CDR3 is TGTGCCAGCAGCTTAGAATTGGCGTACGAGCAGTTCTTC. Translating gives CASSLELAYEQFF.

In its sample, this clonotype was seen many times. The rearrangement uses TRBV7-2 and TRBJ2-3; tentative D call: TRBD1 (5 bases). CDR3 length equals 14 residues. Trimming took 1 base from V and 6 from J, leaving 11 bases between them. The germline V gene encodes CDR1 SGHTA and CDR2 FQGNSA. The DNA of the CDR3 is TGTGCCAGCAGCTTAGGGGCAGGGATCGATACGCAGTATTTT. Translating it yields CASSLGAGIDTQYF.

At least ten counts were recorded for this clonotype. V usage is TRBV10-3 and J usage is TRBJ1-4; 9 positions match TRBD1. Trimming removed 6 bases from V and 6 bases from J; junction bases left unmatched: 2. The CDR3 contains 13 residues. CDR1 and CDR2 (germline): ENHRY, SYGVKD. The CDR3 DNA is TGTGCCATCAGGCGGGACAGGGATGAAAAACTGTTTTTT. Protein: CAIRRDRDEKLFF.

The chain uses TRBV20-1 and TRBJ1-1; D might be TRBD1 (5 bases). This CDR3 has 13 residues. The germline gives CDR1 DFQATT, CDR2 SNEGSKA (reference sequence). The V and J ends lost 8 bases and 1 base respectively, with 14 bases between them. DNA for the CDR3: TGCAGTTCAACCCCGACAGCGAACACTGAAGCTTTCTTT. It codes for CSSTPTANTEAFF.

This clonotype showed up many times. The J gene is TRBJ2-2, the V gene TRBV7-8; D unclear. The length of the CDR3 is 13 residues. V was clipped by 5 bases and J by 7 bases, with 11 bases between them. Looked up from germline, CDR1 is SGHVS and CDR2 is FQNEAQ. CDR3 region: CASSHGSGGELFF. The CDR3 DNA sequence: TGTGCCAGCAGCCACGGGTCGGGCGGGGAGCTGTTTTTT. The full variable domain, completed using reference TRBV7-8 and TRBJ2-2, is GAGVSQSPRYKVAKRGQDVALRCDPISGHVSLFWYQQALGQGPEFLTYFQNEAQLDKSGLPSDRFFAERPEGSVSTLKIQRTQQEDSAVYLCASSHGSGGELFFGEGSRLTVL.

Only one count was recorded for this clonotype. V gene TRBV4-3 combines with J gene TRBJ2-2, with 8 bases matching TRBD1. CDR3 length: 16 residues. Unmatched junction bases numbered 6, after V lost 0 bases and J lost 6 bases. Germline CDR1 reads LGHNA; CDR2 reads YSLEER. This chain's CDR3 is CASSQDVDREAGELFF. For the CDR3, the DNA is TGCGCCAGCAGCCAAGATGTGGACAGGGAAGCCGGGGAGCTGTTTTTT.